Below are 24 T cell receptor beta chains sequenced from a single sample in a study of blood T cell repertoires in COVID-19. The protocol was immunoSEQ multiplex PCR, while the TCRdb copy is restricted to in-frame clones and leaves out a portion. The sample records 250,000 to 350,000 clones, around 82% being singletons. Sequencing was done on a sample of peripheral blood. All receptors derive from a human donor with COVID-19, enrolled during active disease. The donor label of this sample is uncertain.

The rearrangement links TRBV6-6 to TRBJ1-2; tentatively, D is TRBD1 (5 bases). The CDR3 sequence is 14 residues long. Germline-derived CDR1 and CDR2 are MNHNY and SVGAGI (reference sequence). Trimming removed 4 bases from V and 4 bases from J, with 13 bases in between. DNA of the CDR3: TGTGCCAGCAGTTCCGTTGACAGATCCTATGGCTACACCTTC. As protein: CASSSVDRSYGYTF.

This rearrangement joins TRBV21-1 to TRBJ2-3; TRBD2, the table's D call, was not compared with the DNA. TRBV21-1 is listed as a pseudogene. The CDR3 covers 14 residues. The chain's CDR3 is CASSTRSGTDTQYF. For the CDR3, the DNA is TGTGCCAGCAGCACGCGGTCCGGCACAGATACGCAGTATTTT.

The V call is TRBV29-1, the J call TRBJ1-3; D gene ambiguous. The CDR3 spans 13 residues. V lost 2 bases and J 4 bases, leaving 9 bases between the germline ends. Germline V gene lookup returns CDR1 SQVTM and CDR2 ANQGSEA. As DNA, the CDR3 is TGCAGCGTTGAACGCGGCAACGGAAACACCATATATTTT. It translates to CSVERGNGNTIYF.

The J gene is TRBJ2-1, the V gene TRBV28, with 7 bases matching TRBD2. This CDR3 comprises 15 residues. With 7 bases clipped from V and 0 bases from J, the junction kept 6 bases outside the gene matches. Germline assignment: CDR1 MDHEN and CDR2 SYDVKM. The CDR3: CASILASSSYNEQFF. In DNA, the CDR3 is TGTGCCAGCATACTAGCGAGCAGCTCCTACAATGAGCAGTTCTTC.

The J gene is TRBJ1-1, the V gene TRBV29-1; 9 nucleotides agree with TRBD1. The V segment lost 4 bases and the J segment 1 base; nucleotides outside the gene matches: 4. This CDR3 is 14 amino acids long. Germline V CDR1 and CDR2: SQVTM, ANQGSEA. The CDR3 DNA follows: TGCAGCGTTGCCGCGACAGGGGGGAACACTGAAGCTTTCTTT. Amino acids: CSVAATGGNTEAFF.

The V and J genes are TRBV14 and TRBJ1-2; TRBD1 might be the D (5 bases). The ends were cut back, 5 bases at V and 7 bases at J, with 17 bases in the middle. CDR3 length: 14 amino acids. Germline V gives CDR1 SGHDN, CDR2 FVKESK. CDR3 amino acids: CASSENRTPFGYTF. In DNA form, the CDR3 reads TGTGCCAGCAGCGAGAACAGGACCCCCTTTGGCTACACCTTC.

The chain employs TRBV4-1 and TRBJ2-7; TRBD2 aligns across 10 bases. The CDR3 has 15 residues. V was clipped by 2 bases and J by 4 bases; unmatched bases: 5. Germline CDR1 is MGHRA and CDR2 is YSYEKL. The CDR3 protein is CASSQQSSGSYEQYF. The CDR3 DNA is TGCGCCAGCAGCCAACAGTCTAGCGGGAGTTACGAGCAGTACTTC.

This chain joins TRBV28 and TRBJ1-4; perhaps TRBD1 as D (5 bases). V was cut by 9 bases and J by 8 bases, with 7 bases left in between. The germline V gene encodes CDR1 MDHEN and CDR2 SYDVKM. The CDR3 runs to 10 residues. The CDR3: CASRGEKLFF. DNA for the CDR3: TGTGCCAGTCGGGGGGAAAAACTGTTTTTT.

The chain uses TRBV27 and TRBJ1-6; 11 bases agree with TRBD1. V lost 5 bases to trimming and J lost 13 bases; unmatched junction nucleotides: 7. The length of the CDR3 is 14 residues. Germline-derived CDR1 and CDR2 are MNHEY and SMNVEV (reference sequence). The CDR3 loop reads CASSTGQGVRPLHF. The CDR3, as DNA: TGTGCCAGCAGTACGGGACAGGGGGTTAGGCCCCTCCACTTT.

The gene calls are TRBV30 and TRBJ1-1, with 7 bases lining up with TRBD1. Germline V lookup: CDR1 GTSNPN, CDR2 SVGIG (reference sequence). This CDR3 has 16 amino acids. The V and J ends lost 3 bases and 0 bases, in that order; junction bases with no gene match: 10. CDR3 protein: CAWSPTNRGLNTEAFF. CDR3 DNA sequence: TGTGCCTGGAGCCCCACCAACAGGGGACTGAACACTGAAGCTTTCTTT.

This clone was counted only a few times. The chain couples TRBV28 to TRBJ1-4; D is possibly TRBD1 (5 bases). The CDR3 has 16 residues. Germline CDR1 MDHEN, CDR2 SYDVKM. The V gene lost 2 bases and the J gene lost 0 bases, with 10 bases spanning the gap. The CDR3 sequence: CASSLKWGATNEKLFF. CDR3 DNA: TGTGCCAGCAGTTTAAAGTGGGGGGCAACTAATGAAAAACTGTTTTTT.

The J gene is TRBJ1-1, the V gene TRBV19; perhaps TRBD1 as D (5 bases). Trimming stripped 3 bases from V and 3 bases from J, with 11 bases between. The CDR3 has 14 amino acids. Germline V gives CDR1 LNHDA, CDR2 SQIVND (reference sequence). The CDR3, as DNA: TGTGCCAGTAGTATCCTAGGACAAGACACTGAAGCTTTCTTT. Amino acids: CASSILGQDTEAFF.

This clone has only a few counts. This same CDR3 is encoded by further DNA sequences in the sample. The chain uses TRBV27 and TRBJ2-7; 9 bases agree with TRBD2. The CDR3 loop spans 14 amino acids. Germline trimming cut 6 bases from V and 2 bases from J; bases unmatched to any gene: 5. Germline V lookup: CDR1 MNHEY, CDR2 SMNVEV (reference sequence). This CDR3 is CASRGAGGPYEQYF. As DNA, the CDR3 is TGTGCCAGCAGGGGAGCGGGAGGACCCTACGAGCAGTACTTC.

This sequence joins TRBV29-1 and TRBJ2-3; 8 bases match TRBD1. Germline V gene data show CDR1 as SQVTM and CDR2 as ANQGSEA. Unmatched junction bases numbered 0, after V lost 1 base and J lost 0 bases. CDR3 length equals 14 residues. This CDR3 is CSVEGDRSTDTQYF. The CDR3 coding sequence is TGCAGCGTTGAAGGGGACAGGAGCACAGATACGCAGTATTTT.

This chain links TRBV3-1 (or the pseudogene TRBV3-2) with TRBJ1-4; TRBD1 aligns across 7 bases. The V segment lost 4 bases and the J segment 7 bases; nucleotides outside the gene matches: 3. This CDR3 has 13 amino acids. Germline lookup yields CDR1 LGHDT and CDR2 YNNKEL (reference sequence). The CDR3 here is CASSRYRGEKLFF. The CDR3 nucleotides read TGTGCCAGCAGCCGCTACAGGGGTGAAAAACTGTTTTTT.

The chain has TRBV9 and TRBJ2-7, with a weak D call TRBD2 (5 bases). V lost 0 bases to trimming and J lost 3 bases, with 10 bases between them. CDR1 is SGDLS, CDR2 YYNGEE, per germline. The CDR3 is 14 residues long. CDR3 loop: CASSVASGLYEQYF. CDR3 coding DNA: TGTGCCAGCAGCGTAGCCAGCGGCCTCTACGAGCAGTACTTC.

The rearrangement links TRBV28 to TRBJ2-2; 14 nucleotides match TRBD2. The CDR3 contains 17 residues. V shed 8 bases, J shed 6 bases, and the junction held 11 bases outside the gene matches. CDR1 and CDR2 (germline): MDHEN, SYDVKM. DNA of the CDR3: TGTGCCAGCGGAACCGGGACTAGCGGGAGTACGGCCGGGGAGCTGTTTTTT. This codes for CASGTGTSGSTAGELFF.

This clone was detected once. The rearrangement links TRBV13 to TRBJ2-7; 9 positions match TRBD2. The CDR3 consists of 13 residues. CDR1 PRHDT and CDR2 FYEKMQ come from the germline V gene (reference sequence). After removal of 3 bases from V and 11 bases from J, the junction contained 8 bases not matched to a gene. The CDR3 loop reads CASSFSGTSREYF. CDR3 coding DNA: TGTGCCAGCAGCTTCTCCGGGACTAGCAGGGAGTACTTC.

The chain recombines TRBV27 with TRBJ2-5; D is unclear. The germline gives CDR1 MNHEY, CDR2 SMNVEV (reference sequence). This CDR3 contains 13 residues. The V end was cut by 8 bases, the J end by 3 bases, with 13 bases between. The CDR3 DNA reads as TGTGCCAGCGACCCTCTTGCGGAAGAGACCCAGTACTTC. It codes for CASDPLAEETQYF.

This clone has just a few counts. The CDR3: CASSHPTGVVNTGELFF. CDR3 coding DNA: TGTGCCAGCAGTCACCCGACAGGGGTGGTCAACACCGGGGAGCTGTTTTTT. The V call is TRBV6-6, the J call TRBJ2-2, with TRBD1 matching over 8 bases. This CDR3 contains 17 residues. Trimming removed 5 bases from V and 2 bases from J; junction bases left unmatched: 10. The V gene's germline CDR1 is MNHNY and CDR2 SVGAGI (reference sequence).

This chain connects TRBV5-4 to TRBJ2-2; 8 bases align to TRBD2. Losses at the gene ends were 0 bases for V and 4 bases for J; bases not matched to a gene: 5. Germline V lookup: CDR1 SGHNT, CDR2 YYREEE (reference sequence). The CDR3 length is 16 residues. The CDR3 nucleotides are TGTGCCAGCAGCTTGGAAGCCGGGACTAGCACCGGGGAGCTGTTTTTT. This encodes CASSLEAGTSTGELFF.

The chain employs TRBV5-6 and TRBJ2-7; 13 bases align to TRBD2. The CDR3 covers 17 residues. V dropped 4 bases and J dropped 3; count of bases not matched to a gene: 10. CDR1 is SGHDT, CDR2 YYEEEE, per germline. DNA for the CDR3: TGTGCCAGCAGCCGTACGGGACTAGCGGGAATATACTACGAGCAGTACTTC. Translating it yields CASSRTGLAGIYYEQYF.

The rearrangement uses TRBV6-2 or TRBV6-3 and TRBJ1-1; D gene uncertain. Germline V gene lookup returns CDR1 MNHEY and CDR2 SVGEGT. V was clipped by 8 bases and J by 3 bases, with 19 bases between them. The CDR3 is 15 amino acids. The CDR3 protein is CASGSAATVHTEAFF. CDR3 bases: TGTGCCAGCGGTTCCGCCGCAACAGTTCACACTGAAGCTTTCTTT.

This chain links TRBV11-2 with TRBJ1-5, with D tentatively TRBD1 (5 bases). The germline gives CDR1 SGHAT, CDR2 FQNNGV. The CDR3 sequence is 14 residues long. V was cut by 2 bases and J by 4 bases, with 9 bases left in between. CDR3 nucleotides: TGTGCCAGCAGCTTACCAGGGTCTAATCAGCCCCAGCATTTT. This gives the protein CASSLPGSNQPQHF.